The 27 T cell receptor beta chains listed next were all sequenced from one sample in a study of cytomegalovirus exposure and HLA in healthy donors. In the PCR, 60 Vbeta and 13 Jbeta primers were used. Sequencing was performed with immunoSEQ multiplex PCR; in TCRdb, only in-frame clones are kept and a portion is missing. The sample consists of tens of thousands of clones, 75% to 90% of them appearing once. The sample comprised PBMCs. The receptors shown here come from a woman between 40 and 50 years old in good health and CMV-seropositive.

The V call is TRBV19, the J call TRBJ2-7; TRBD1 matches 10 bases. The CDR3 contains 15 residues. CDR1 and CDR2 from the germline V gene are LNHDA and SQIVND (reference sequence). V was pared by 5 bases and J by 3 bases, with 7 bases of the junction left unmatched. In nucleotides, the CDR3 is TGTGCCAGTAGTCCAGGGACAGGGGTGGGCTACGAGCAGTACTTC. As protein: CASSPGTGVGYEQYF.

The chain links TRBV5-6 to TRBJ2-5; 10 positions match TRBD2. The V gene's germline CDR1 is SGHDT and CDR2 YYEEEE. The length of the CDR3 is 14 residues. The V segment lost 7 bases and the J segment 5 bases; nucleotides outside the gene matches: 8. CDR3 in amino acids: CASSDSGGTETQYF. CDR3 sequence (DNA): TGTGCCAGCTCAGATAGCGGGGGGACGGAGACCCAGTACTTC. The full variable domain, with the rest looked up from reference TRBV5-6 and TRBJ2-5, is DAGVTQSPTHLIKTRGQQVTLRCSPKSGHDTVSWYQQALGQGPQFIFQYYEEEERQRGNFPDRFSGHQFPNYSSELNVNALLLGDSALYLCASSDSGGTETQYFGPGTRLLVL.

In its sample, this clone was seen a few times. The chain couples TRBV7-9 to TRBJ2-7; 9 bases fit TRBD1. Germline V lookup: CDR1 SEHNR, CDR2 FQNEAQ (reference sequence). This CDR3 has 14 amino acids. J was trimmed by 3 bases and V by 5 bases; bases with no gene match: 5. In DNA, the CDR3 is TGTGCCAGCAGCCACAGGGGGCTGGGCTACGAGCAGTACTTC. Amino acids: CASSHRGLGYEQYF. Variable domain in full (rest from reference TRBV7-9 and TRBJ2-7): DTGVSQNPRHKITKRGQNVTFRCDPISEHNRLYWYRQTLGQGPEFLTYFQNEAQLEKSRLLSDRFSAERPKGSFSTLEIQRTEQGDSAMYLCASSHRGLGYEQYFGPGTRLTVT.

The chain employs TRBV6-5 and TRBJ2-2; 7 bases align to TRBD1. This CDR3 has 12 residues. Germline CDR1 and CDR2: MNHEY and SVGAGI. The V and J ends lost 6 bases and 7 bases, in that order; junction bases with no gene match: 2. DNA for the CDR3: TGTGCCAGCAGGACAGGGATCGGGGAGCTGTTTTTT. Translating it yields CASRTGIGELFF.

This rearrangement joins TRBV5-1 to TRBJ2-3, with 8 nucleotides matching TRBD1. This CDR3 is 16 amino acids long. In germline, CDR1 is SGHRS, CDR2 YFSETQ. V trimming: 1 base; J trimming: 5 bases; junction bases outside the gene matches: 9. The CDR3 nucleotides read TGCGCCAGCAGCTTGACCATACAGGGGGTTGGAGATACGCAGTATTTT. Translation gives CASSLTIQGVGDTQYF.

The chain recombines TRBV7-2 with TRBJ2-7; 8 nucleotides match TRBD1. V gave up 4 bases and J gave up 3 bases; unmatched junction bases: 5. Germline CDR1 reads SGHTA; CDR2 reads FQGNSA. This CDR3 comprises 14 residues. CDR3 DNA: TGTGCCAGCAGCTCACGGACAGGGTACTACGAGCAGTACTTC. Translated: CASSSRTGYYEQYF. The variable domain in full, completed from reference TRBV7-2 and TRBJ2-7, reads GAGVSQSPSNKVTEKGKDVELRCDPISGHTALYWYRQSLGQGLEFLIYFQGNSAPDKSGLPSDRFSAERTGGSVSTLTIQRTQQEDSAVYLCASSSRTGYYEQYFGPGTRLTVT.

The CDR3 bases are TGTGCCACCAGCAGAGATAAGTACAGCACGAACACCGGGGAGCTGTTTTTT. Translated: CATSRDKYSTNTGELFF. The V and J genes are TRBV15 and TRBJ2-2; D is ambiguous. Deletions cut 0 bases from V and 0 bases from J, with 11 bases between. This CDR3 has 17 residues. Looked up from germline, CDR1 is LNHNV and CDR2 is YYDKDF (reference sequence). Based on the CDR3 plus reference TRBV15 and TRBJ2-2, the full variable domain is DAMVIQNPRYQVTQFGKPVTLSCSQTLNHNVMYWYQQKSSQAPKLLFHYYDKDFNNEADTPDNFQSRRPNTSFCFLDIRSPGLGDTAMYLCATSRDKYSTNTGELFFGEGSRLTVL.

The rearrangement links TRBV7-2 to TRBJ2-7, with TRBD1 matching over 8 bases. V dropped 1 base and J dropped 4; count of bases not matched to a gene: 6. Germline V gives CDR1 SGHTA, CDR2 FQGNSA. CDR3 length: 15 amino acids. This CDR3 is CASSLVSGGLYEQYF. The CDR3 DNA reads TGTGCCAGCAGCTTAGTATCAGGGGGCTTGTACGAGCAGTACTTC.

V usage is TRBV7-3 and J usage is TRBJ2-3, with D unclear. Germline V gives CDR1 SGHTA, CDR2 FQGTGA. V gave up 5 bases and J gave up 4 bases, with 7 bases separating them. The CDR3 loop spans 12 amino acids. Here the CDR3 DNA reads TGTGCCAGCAGCGGAACAGCAGATACGCAGTATTTT. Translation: CASSGTADTQYF.

The CDR3 here is CASIPGSDSSYNEQFF. CDR3 in DNA: TGTGCCAGCATTCCGGGTAGTGACAGCTCCTACAATGAGCAGTTCTTC. The J gene is TRBJ2-1, the V gene TRBV7-2; maybe TRBD1 (5 bases). Trimming stripped 7 bases from V and 0 bases from J, with 16 bases between. The germline V gene has CDR1 SGHTA and CDR2 FQGNSA. The CDR3 is 16 amino acids.

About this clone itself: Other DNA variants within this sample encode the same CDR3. The CDR3 region is CASSGQSNQPQHF. CDR3 in DNA: TGTGCCAGCAGTGGGCAGTCCAATCAGCCCCAGCATTTT. This chain uses TRBV6-1 with TRBJ1-5; no reliable D call. V dropped 4 bases and J dropped 3 bases, with 7 bases sitting between them. The CDR3 length is 13 residues. Germline V gene lookup returns CDR1 MNHNS and CDR2 SASEGT.

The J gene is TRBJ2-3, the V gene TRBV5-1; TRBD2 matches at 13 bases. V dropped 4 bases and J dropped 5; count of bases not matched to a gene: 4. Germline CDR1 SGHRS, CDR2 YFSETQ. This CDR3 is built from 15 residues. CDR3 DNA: TGCGCCAGCAGCAGGACTAGCGGGGGTTTAGATACGCAGTATTTT. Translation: CASSRTSGGLDTQYF. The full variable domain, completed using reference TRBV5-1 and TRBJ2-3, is KAGVTQTPRYLIKTRGQQVTLSCSPISGHRSVSWYQQTPGQGLQFLFEYFSETQRNKGNFPGRFSGRQFSNSRSEMNVSTLELGDSALYLCASSRTSGGLDTQYFGPGTRLTVL.

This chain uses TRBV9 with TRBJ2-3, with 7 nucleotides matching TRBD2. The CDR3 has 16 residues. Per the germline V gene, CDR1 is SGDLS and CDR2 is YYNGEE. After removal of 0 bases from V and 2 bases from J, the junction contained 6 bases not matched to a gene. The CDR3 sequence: CASSVAGGGTTDTQYF. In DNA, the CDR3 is TGTGCCAGCAGCGTAGCGGGCGGGGGAACCACAGATACGCAGTATTTT.

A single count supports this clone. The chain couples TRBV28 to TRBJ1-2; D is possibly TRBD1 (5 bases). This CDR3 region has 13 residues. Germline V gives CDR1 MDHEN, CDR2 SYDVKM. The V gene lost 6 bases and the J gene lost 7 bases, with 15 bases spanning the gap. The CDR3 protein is CASRGQVFLGYTF. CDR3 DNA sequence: TGTGCCAGCAGGGGGCAGGTCTTCCTTGGCTACACCTTC.

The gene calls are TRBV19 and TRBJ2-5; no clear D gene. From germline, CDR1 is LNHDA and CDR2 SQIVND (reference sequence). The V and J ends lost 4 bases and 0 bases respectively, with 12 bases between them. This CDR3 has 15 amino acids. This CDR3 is CASSRAWWHQETQYF. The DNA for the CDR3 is TGTGCCAGTAGTAGGGCCTGGTGGCACCAAGAGACCCAGTACTTC.

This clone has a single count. The CDR3 DNA is TGTGCCAGCCGTTCCGGACTAGCGGCCATAGGCCCAGATACGCAGTATTTT. The encoded protein is CASRSGLAAIGPDTQYF. V gene TRBV2 combines with J gene TRBJ2-3; TRBD2 aligns across 10 bases. The CDR3 loop spans 17 amino acids. Trimming removed 8 bases from V and 4 bases from J; junction bases left unmatched: 15. The germline gives CDR1 SNHLY, CDR2 FYNNEI.

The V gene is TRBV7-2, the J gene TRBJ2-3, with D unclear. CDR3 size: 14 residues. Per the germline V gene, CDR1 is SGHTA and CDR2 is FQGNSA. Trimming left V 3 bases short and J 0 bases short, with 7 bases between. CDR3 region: CASSFRGSTDTQYF. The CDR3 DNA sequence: TGTGCCAGCAGCTTCAGAGGAAGCACAGATACGCAGTATTTT.

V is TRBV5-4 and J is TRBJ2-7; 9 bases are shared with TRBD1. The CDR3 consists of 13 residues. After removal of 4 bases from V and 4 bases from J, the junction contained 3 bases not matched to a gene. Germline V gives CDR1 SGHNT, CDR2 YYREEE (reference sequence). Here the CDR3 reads CASSPDRGYEQYF. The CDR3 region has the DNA TGTGCCAGCAGCCCGGACAGGGGTTACGAGCAGTACTTC.

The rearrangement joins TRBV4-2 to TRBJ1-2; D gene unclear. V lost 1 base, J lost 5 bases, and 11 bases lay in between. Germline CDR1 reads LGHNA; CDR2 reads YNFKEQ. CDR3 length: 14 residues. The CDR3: CASSQGSGGYGYTF. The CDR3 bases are TGTGCCAGCAGCCAAGGCTCAGGAGGATATGGCTACACCTTC.

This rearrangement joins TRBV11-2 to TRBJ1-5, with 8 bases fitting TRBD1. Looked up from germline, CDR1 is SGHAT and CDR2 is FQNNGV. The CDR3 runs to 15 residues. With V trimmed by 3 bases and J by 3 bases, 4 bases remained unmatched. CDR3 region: CASSFDRGANQPQHF. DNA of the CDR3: TGTGCCAGCAGCTTTGACAGGGGCGCCAATCAGCCCCAGCATTTT.

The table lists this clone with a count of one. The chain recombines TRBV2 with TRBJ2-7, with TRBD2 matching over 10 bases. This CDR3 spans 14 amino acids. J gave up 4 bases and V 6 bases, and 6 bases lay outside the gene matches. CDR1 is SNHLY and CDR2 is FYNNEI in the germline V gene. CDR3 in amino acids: CASRVSGGTYEQYF. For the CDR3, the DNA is TGTGCCAGCAGGGTTAGCGGGGGGACTTACGAGCAGTACTTC.

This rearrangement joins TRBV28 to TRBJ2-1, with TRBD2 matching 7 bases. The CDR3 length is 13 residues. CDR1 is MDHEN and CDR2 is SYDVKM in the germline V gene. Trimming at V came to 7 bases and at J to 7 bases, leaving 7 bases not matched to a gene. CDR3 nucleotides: TGTGCCAGCATGGGGGGGATTAGGAATGAGCAGTTCTTC. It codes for CASMGGIRNEQFF.

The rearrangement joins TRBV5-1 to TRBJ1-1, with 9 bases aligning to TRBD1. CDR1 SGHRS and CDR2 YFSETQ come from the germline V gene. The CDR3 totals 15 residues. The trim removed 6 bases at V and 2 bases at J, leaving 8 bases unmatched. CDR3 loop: CASTRDRAINTEAFF. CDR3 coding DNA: TGCGCCAGCACCCGGGACAGGGCGATAAACACTGAAGCTTTCTTT.

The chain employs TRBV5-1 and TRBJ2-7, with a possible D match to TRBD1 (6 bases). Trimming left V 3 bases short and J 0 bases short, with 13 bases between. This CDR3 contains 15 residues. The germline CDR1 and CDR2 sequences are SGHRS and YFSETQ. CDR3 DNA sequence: TGCGCCAGCAGCTCTCAGGGGATCGGCTCCTACGAGCAGTACTTC. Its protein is CASSSQGIGSYEQYF.

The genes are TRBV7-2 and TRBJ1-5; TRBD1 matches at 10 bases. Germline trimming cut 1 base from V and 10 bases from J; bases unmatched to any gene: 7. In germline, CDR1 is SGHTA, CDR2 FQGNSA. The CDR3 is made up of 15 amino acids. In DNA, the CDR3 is TGTGCCAGCAGCTTAGGGTTGGACAGGGGGTTTCCCCAGCATTTT. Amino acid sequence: CASSLGLDRGFPQHF.

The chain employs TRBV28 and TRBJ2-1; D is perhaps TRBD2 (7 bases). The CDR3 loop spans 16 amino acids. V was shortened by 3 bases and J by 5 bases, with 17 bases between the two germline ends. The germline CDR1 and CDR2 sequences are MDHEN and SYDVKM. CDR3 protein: CASSFPTGGLNNEQFF. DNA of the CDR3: TGTGCCAGCAGTTTTCCCACCGGGGGGCTGAACAATGAGCAGTTCTTC. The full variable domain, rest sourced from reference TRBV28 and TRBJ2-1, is DVKVTQSSRYLVKRTGEKVFLECVQDMDHENMFWYRQDPGLGLRLIYFSYDVKMKEKGDIPEGYSVSREKKERFSLILESASTNQTSMYLCASSFPTGGLNNEQFFGPGTRLTVL.

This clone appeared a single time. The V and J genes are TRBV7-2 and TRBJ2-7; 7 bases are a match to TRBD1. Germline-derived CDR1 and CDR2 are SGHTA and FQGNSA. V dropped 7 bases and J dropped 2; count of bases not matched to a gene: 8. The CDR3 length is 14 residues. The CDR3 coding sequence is TGTGCCAGCAAGATCGGGACAGATGCCTACGAGCAGTACTTC. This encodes CASKIGTDAYEQYF.